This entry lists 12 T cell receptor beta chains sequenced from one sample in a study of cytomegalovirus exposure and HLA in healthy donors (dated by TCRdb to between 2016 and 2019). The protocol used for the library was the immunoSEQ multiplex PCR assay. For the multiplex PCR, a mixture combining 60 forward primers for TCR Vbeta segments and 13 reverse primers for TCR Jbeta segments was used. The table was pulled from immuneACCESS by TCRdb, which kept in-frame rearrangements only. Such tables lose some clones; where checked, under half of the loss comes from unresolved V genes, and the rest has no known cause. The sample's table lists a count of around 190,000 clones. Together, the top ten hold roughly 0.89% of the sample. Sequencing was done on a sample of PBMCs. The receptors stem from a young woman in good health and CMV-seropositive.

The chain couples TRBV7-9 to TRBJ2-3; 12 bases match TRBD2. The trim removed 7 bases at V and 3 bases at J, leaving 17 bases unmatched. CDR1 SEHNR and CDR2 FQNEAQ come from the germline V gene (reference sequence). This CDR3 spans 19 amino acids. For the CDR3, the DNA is TGTGCCAGCACCCTCGGGCTAGCGGGAGGGCCACTGCCTACAGATACGCAGTATTTT. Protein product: CASTLGLAGGPLPTDTQYF.

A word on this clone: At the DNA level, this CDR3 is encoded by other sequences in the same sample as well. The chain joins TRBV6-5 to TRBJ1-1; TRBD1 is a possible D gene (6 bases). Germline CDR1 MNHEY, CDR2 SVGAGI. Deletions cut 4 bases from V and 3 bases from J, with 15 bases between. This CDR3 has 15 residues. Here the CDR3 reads CASSSQGFLDTEAFF. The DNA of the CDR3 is TGTGCCAGCAGTTCGCAGGGGTTCCTGGACACTGAAGCTTTCTTT.

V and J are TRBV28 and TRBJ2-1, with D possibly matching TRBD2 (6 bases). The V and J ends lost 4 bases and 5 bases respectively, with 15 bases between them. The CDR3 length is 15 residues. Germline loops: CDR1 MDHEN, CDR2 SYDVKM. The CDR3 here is CASSSLGREDNEQFF. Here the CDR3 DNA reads TGTGCCAGCAGTTCGTTAGGGCGGGAAGACAATGAGCAGTTCTTC. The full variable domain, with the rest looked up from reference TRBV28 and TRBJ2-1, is DVKVTQSSRYLVKRTGEKVFLECVQDMDHENMFWYRQDPGLGLRLIYFSYDVKMKEKGDIPEGYSVSREKKERFSLILESASTNQTSMYLCASSSLGREDNEQFFGPGTRLTVL.

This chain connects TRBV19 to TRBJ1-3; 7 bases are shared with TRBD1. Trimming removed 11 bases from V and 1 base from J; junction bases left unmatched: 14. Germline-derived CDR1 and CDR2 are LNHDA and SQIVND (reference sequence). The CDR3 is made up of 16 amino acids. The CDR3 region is CASAETGRLSGNTIYF. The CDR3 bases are TGTGCCTCCGCCGAGACAGGGAGACTTTCTGGAAACACCATATATTTT.

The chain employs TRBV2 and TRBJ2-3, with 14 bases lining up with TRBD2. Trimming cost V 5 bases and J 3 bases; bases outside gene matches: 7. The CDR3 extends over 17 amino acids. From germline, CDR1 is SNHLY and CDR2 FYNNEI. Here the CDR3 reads CASSKTRTSGRTDTQYF. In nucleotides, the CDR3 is TGTGCCAGCAGTAAAACAAGGACTAGCGGGAGGACAGATACGCAGTATTTT.

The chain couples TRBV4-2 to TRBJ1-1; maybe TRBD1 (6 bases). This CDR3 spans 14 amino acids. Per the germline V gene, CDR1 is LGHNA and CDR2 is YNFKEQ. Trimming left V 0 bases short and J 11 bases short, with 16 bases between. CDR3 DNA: TGTGCCAGCAGCCAAGATCGAGCGGGGGCAAGGGCTTTCTTT. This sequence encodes CASSQDRAGARAFF.

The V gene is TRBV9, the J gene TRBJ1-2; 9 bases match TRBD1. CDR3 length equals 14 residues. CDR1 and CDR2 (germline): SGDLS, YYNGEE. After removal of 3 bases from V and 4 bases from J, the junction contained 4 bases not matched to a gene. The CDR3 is CASSGQGDIYGYTF. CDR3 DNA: TGTGCCAGCAGCGGACAGGGGGATATCTATGGCTACACCTTC.

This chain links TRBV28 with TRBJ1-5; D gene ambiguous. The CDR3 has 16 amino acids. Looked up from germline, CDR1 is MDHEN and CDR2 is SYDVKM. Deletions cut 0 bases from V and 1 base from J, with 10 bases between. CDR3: CASSLWFSSSNQPQHF. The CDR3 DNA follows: TGTGCCAGCAGTTTATGGTTCAGTTCGAGCAATCAGCCCCAGCATTTT.

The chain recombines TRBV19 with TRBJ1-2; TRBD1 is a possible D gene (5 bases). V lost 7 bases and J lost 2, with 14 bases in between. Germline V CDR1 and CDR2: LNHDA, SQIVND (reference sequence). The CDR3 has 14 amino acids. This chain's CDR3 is CASMSNGANYGYTF. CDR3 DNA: TGTGCCAGTATGTCCAATGGGGCAAACTATGGCTACACCTTC.

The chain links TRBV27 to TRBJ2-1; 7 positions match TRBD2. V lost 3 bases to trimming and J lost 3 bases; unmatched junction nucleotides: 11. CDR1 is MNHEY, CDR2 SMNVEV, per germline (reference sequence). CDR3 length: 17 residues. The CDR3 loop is CASSFGNLAVIYNEQFF. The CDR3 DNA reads TGTGCCAGCAGTTTTGGAAATCTAGCGGTGATCTACAATGAGCAGTTCTTC.

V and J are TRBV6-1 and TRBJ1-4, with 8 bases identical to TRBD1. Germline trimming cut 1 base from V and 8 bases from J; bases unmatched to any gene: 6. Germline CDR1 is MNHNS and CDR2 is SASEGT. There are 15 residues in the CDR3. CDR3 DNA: TGTGCCAGCAGTGAAGAGACAGGGGAAGGGGAAAAACTGTTTTTT. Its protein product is CASSEETGEGEKLFF.

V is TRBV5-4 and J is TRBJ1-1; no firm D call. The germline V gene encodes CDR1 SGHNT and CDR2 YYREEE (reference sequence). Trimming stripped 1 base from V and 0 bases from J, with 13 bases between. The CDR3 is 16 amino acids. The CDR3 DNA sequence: TGTGCCAGCAGCTTGTCGGCTGCGGGTATGAACACTGAAGCTTTCTTT. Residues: CASSLSAAGMNTEAFF.